This T cell receptor (beta chain) appears in the sequencing data of a study of T cell responses to AZD1222 COVID-19 vaccine. Sequencing was performed with immunoSEQ multiplex PCR; in TCRdb, only in-frame clones are kept and a portion is missing. This sample carries about 180,000 clones, about 93% of them seen once, and the ten largest clones take about 2.1%. V was clipped by 0 bases and J by 0 bases, with 9 bases between them. From germline, CDR1 is SGDLS and CDR2 YYNGEE. This CDR3 has 16 residues. The sample here was peripheral blood, taken 28 days after the second AZD1222 dose. The origin of this receptor is an adult who received the AZD1222 COVID-19 vaccine. J is TRBJ2-2 and V is TRBV9; D uncertain. CDR3 sequence reads: CASSVASSANTGELFF. For the CDR3, the DNA is TGTGCCAGCAGCGTAGCCTCGAGCGCGAACACCGGGGAGCTGTTTTTT.